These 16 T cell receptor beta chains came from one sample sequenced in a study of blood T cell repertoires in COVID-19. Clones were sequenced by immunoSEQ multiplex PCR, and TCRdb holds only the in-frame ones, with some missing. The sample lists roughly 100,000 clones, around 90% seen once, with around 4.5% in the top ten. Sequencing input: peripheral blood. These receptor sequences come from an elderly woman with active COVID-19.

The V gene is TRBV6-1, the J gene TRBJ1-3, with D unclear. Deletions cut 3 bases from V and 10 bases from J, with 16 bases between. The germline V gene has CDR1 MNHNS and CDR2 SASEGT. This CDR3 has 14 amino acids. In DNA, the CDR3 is TGTGCCAGCAGTGAGCAGGCCATGATTGGGACCATATATTTT. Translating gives CASSEQAMIGTIYF.

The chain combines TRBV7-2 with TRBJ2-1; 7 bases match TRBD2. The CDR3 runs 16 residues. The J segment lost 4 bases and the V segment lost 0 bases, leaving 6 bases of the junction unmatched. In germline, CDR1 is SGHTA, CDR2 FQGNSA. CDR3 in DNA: TGTGCCAGCAGCTTAGCAATCGGGACTACGTACAATGAGCAGTTCTTC. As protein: CASSLAIGTTYNEQFF.

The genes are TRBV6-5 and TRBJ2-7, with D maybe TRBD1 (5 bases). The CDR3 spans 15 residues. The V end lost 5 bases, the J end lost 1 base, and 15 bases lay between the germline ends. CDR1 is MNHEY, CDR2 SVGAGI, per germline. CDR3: CASSRDSLGSYEQYF. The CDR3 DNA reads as TGTGCCAGCAGTAGAGACAGCTTGGGGTCCTACGAGCAGTACTTC.

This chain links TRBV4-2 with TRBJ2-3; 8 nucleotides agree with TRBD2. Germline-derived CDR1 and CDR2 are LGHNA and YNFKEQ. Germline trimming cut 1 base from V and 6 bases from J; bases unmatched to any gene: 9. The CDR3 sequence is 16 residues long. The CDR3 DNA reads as TGTGCCAGCAGCCAAGCAACCGGGAGGGCCCGTGATACGCAGTATTTT. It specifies CASSQATGRARDTQYF.

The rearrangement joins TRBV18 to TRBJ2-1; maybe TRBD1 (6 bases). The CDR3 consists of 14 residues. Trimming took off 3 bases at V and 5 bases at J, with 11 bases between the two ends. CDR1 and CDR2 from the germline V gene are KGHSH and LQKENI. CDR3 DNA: TGTGCCAGCTCACCCTCGGGACACCACAATGAGCAGTTCTTC. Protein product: CASSPSGHHNEQFF.

The CDR3 is CATSDFSVYFFRDRVTNEAFF. For the CDR3, the DNA is TGTGCCACCAGTGATTTCTCGGTTTACTTTTTCCGGGACAGGGTCACTAATGAAGCTTTCTTT. The chain couples TRBV24-1 to TRBJ1-1; 9 positions agree with TRBD1. From germline, CDR1 is KGHDR and CDR2 SFDVKD. The trim removed 1 base at V and 7 bases at J, leaving 24 bases unmatched. This CDR3 comprises 21 residues.

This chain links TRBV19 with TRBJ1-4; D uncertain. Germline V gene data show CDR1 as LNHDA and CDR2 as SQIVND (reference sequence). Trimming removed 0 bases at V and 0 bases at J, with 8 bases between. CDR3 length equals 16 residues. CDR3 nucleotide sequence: TGTGCCAGTAGTATAGATGCCGGTACAACTAATGAAAAACTGTTTTTT. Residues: CASSIDAGTTNEKLFF.

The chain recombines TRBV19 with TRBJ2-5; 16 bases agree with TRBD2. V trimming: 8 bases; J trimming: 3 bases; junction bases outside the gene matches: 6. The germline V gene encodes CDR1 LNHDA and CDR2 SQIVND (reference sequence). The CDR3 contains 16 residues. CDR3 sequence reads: CASCTGTSGREETQYF. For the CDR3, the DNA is TGTGCCAGTTGCACCGGGACTAGCGGGAGGGAAGAGACCCAGTACTTC.

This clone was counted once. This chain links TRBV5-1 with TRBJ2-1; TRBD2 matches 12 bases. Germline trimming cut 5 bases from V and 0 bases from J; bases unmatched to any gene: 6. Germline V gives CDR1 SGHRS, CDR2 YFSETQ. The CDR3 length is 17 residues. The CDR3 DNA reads TGCGCCAGCAGACAACCGGGACTAGCGGGCTCCTACAATGAGCAGTTCTTC. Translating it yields CASRQPGLAGSYNEQFF.

CDR3 nucleotides: TGTGCCAGCAGGTGGACTAGCGGGAGAGAGACCCAGTACTTC. This sequence encodes CASRWTSGRETQYF. V usage is TRBV3-1 (or the pseudogene TRBV3-2) and J usage is TRBJ2-5; 13 bases are a match to TRBD2. V was pared by 6 bases and J by 4 bases, with 2 bases of the junction left unmatched. Germline loops: CDR1 LGHDT, CDR2 YNNKEL (reference sequence). This CDR3 is 14 amino acids long.

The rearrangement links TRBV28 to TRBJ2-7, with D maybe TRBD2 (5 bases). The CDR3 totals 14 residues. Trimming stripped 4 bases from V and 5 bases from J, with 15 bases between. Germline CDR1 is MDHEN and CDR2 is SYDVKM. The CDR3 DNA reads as TGTGCCAGCAGTTCGGACTGGGTCTCAGACGAGCAGTACTTC. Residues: CASSSDWVSDEQYF.

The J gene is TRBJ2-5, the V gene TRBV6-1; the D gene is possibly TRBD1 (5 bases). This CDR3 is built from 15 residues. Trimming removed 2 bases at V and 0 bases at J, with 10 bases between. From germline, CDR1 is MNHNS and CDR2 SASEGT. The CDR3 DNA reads TGTGCCAGCAGTGAACGCAGGGTGGACCAAGAGACCCAGTACTTC. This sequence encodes CASSERRVDQETQYF.

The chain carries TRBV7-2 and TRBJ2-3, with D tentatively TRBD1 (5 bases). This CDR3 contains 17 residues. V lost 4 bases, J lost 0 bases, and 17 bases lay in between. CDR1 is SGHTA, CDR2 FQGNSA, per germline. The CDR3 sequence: CASSYSYGTGSTDTQYF. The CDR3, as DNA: TGTGCCAGCAGCTACTCCTATGGCACAGGAAGCACAGATACGCAGTATTTT.

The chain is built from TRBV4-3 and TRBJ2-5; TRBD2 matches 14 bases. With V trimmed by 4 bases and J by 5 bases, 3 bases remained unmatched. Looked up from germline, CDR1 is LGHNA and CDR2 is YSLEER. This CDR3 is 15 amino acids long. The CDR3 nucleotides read TGCGCCAGCAGCCCTCGACTAGCGGGAGGGGAGACCCAGTACTTC. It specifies CASSPRLAGGETQYF.

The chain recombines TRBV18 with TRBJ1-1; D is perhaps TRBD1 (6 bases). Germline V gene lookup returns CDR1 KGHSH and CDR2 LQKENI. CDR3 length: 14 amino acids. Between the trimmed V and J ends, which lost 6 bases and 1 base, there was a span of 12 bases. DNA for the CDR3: TGTGCCAGCTCGGATCAGGGACAGAACACTGAAGCTTTCTTT. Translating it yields CASSDQGQNTEAFF. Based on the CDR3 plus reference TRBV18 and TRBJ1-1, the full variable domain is NAGVMQNPRHLVRRRGQEARLRCSPMKGHSHVYWYRQLPEEGLKFMVYLQKENIIDESGMPKERFSAEFPKEGPSILRIQQVVRGDSAAYFCASSDQGQNTEAFFGQGTRLTVV.

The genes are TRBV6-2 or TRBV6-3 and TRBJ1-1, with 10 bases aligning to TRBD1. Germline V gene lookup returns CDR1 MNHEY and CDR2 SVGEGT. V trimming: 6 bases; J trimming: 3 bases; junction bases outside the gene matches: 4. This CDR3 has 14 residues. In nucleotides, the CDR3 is TGTGCCAGCAGCGACAGGGGGCAGCACACTGAAGCTTTCTTT. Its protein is CASSDRGQHTEAFF.